These 20 T cell receptor beta chains were sequenced from one sample in a study of T cell responses to AZD1222 COVID-19 vaccine. TCRdb's table, derived via immunoSEQ multiplex PCR, lists solely in-frame clones and lacks some. The sample holds 200,000 or so clones; about 89% are singletons and the top ten take 2.5% to 3%. The source was peripheral blood, collected on day 0 of MenACWY control vaccination. The receptors stem from an adult in good health.

The chain uses TRBV28 and TRBJ2-6, with D unresolved. CDR3 length: 15 amino acids. V was shortened by 2 bases and J by 0 bases, with 5 bases between the two germline ends. Germline CDR1 and CDR2: MDHEN and SYDVKM. Here the CDR3 reads CASSLGNSGANVLTF. The CDR3 coding sequence is TGTGCCAGCAGTTTAGGGAACTCTGGGGCCAACGTCCTGACTTTC.

The chain has TRBV3-1 (or the pseudogene TRBV3-2) and TRBJ2-3, with no clear D. There are 15 residues in the CDR3. V was cut by 5 bases and J by 10 bases, with 22 bases left in between. Germline V gene sequence: CDR1 LGHDT, CDR2 YNNKEL (reference sequence). The CDR3 reads CASSFVDGAYVAQYF. CDR3 nucleotides: TGTGCCAGCAGCTTTGTCGACGGAGCCTACGTCGCGCAGTATTTT.

This chain links TRBV7-9 with TRBJ2-3; TRBD2 agrees at 13 bases. The CDR3 sequence is 17 residues long. Per germline, CDR1 SEHNR and CDR2 FQNEAQ (reference sequence). Trimming cost V 1 base and J 5 bases; bases outside gene matches: 6. The CDR3, as DNA: TGTGCCAGCAGCTTAGGCCGGACTAGCGGGGGTAAAGATACGCAGTATTTT. Its translation: CASSLGRTSGGKDTQYF.

V usage is TRBV6-6 and J usage is TRBJ1-2, with a weak D call TRBD1 (5 bases). The CDR3 has 14 residues. V was pared by 4 bases and J by 3 bases, with 12 bases between. The germline CDR1 and CDR2 sequences are MNHNY and SVGAGI (reference sequence). The CDR3 here is CASSSAGTYYGYTF. Written as DNA, the CDR3 is TGTGCCAGCAGTTCCGCCGGGACCTACTATGGCTACACCTTC.

This chain connects TRBV28 to TRBJ2-7; tentatively, D is TRBD1 (6 bases). The CDR3 has 17 amino acids. The V gene's germline CDR1 is MDHEN and CDR2 SYDVKM. V was pared by 1 base and J by 3 bases, with 19 bases between. DNA of the CDR3: TGTGCCAGCAGTTTATTTCAAACCCGGGACAAGGACTACGAGCAGTACTTC. As protein: CASSLFQTRDKDYEQYF.

The chain employs TRBV28 and TRBJ1-5, with D hard to call. CDR1 and CDR2 (germline): MDHEN, SYDVKM. The CDR3 is 16 amino acids. V shed 3 bases and J shed 0 bases, with 12 bases lying between them. CDR3 protein: CASSFMGGDSNQPQHF. CDR3 sequence (DNA): TGTGCCAGCAGTTTCATGGGCGGCGATAGCAATCAGCCCCAGCATTTT. Together with reference TRBV28 and TRBJ1-5, the CDR3 gives the full variable domain: DVKVTQSSRYLVKRTGEKVFLECVQDMDHENMFWYRQDPGLGLRLIYFSYDVKMKEKGDIPEGYSVSREKKERFSLILESASTNQTSMYLCASSFMGGDSNQPQHFGDGTRLSIL.

The V and J genes are TRBV11-3 and TRBJ1-1; no clear D gene. Germline V gene lookup returns CDR1 SGHNT and CDR2 YENEEA. This CDR3 comprises 13 residues. Trimming stripped 0 bases from V and 5 bases from J, with 7 bases between. The CDR3 spells CASSLDLATEAFF. CDR3 coding DNA: TGTGCCAGCAGCTTAGATCTGGCAACTGAAGCTTTCTTT.

CDR3 protein: CASSEERYEQYF. As DNA, the CDR3 is TGTGCCAGCAGTGAAGAGCGCTACGAGCAGTACTTC. The gene calls are TRBV2 and TRBJ2-7; D is unclear. Looked up from germline, CDR1 is SNHLY and CDR2 is FYNNEI. CDR3 length: 12 residues. Trimming removed 1 base at V and 3 bases at J, with 4 bases between.

The rearrangement links TRBV5-6 to TRBJ2-7; 8 nucleotides agree with TRBD2. The CDR3 sequence is 14 residues long. Trimming took 7 bases from V and 2 from J; bases not matched to a gene: 8. Germline V gene lookup returns CDR1 SGHDT and CDR2 YYEEEE. In nucleotides, the CDR3 is TGTGCCAGCGCTACAGGACTAGCACCCTACGAGCAGTACTTC. This translates into CASATGLAPYEQYF.

J is TRBJ2-1 and V is TRBV4-2; TRBD2 matches at 8 bases. CDR1 is LGHNA, CDR2 YNFKEQ, per germline. After removal of 4 bases from V and 7 bases from J, the junction contained 9 bases not matched to a gene. This CDR3 spans 15 amino acids. The CDR3 sequence is CASSPGGEGPNEQFF. CDR3 coding DNA: TGTGCCAGCAGCCCGGGGGGGGAGGGCCCGAATGAGCAGTTCTTC.

The chain is built from TRBV24-1 and TRBJ2-2; tentatively, D is TRBD1 or TRBD2 (5 bases each). CDR1 KGHDR and CDR2 SFDVKD come from the germline V gene. The germline V and J ends were trimmed by 4 bases and 6 bases, with 11 bases remaining between them. The CDR3 sequence is 14 residues long. The CDR3 sequence is CATSDLGTSGELFF. The CDR3 DNA follows: TGTGCCACCAGTGACCTTGGGACCTCCGGGGAGCTGTTTTTT.

The J gene is TRBJ2-7, the V gene TRBV6-2 or TRBV6-3, with 9 bases fitting TRBD2. CDR1 is MNHEY and CDR2 is SVGEGT in the germline V gene. The CDR3 has 17 residues. The trim removed 2 bases at V and 0 bases at J, leaving 8 bases unmatched. CDR3 loop: CASSYPIAGVVSYEQYF. CDR3 DNA sequence: TGTGCCAGCAGTTACCCTATAGCGGGGGTCGTCTCCTACGAGCAGTACTTC.

Note on this clone: The junction departs from the called germline gene at one end, perhaps through a read error. The chain combines TRBV2 with TRBJ2-7; D possibly matches TRBD1 or TRBD2 (6 bases each). The CDR3 length is 17 residues. Germline V gene lookup returns CDR1 SNHLY and CDR2 FYNNEI. CDR3 sequence (DNA): TGTGCTAGCAGTCCTACTTGGAGGGCAGGGGAAGGGTACGAGCAGTACTTC. It is translated as CASSPTWRAGEGYEQYF.

This chain joins TRBV3-1 (or the pseudogene TRBV3-2) and TRBJ2-1; TRBD2 agrees at 10 bases. This CDR3 region has 18 residues. CDR1 is LGHDT, CDR2 YNNKEL, per germline (reference sequence). The junction had 15 bases not matched to a gene; V was cut back by 2 bases and J by 8 bases. CDR3 amino acids: CASSQLAGDNPLGDEQFF. The CDR3 nucleotides read TGTGCCAGCAGCCAACTAGCGGGGGACAATCCCTTGGGGGATGAGCAGTTCTTC.

The chain joins TRBV12-5 to TRBJ2-3, with 7 bases aligning to TRBD1. The CDR3 totals 15 residues. CDR1 is LGHNT, CDR2 FRNRAP, per germline. Trimming cost V 1 base and J 2 bases; bases outside gene matches: 3. The DNA of the CDR3 is TGTGCTAGTGGTTTGGGACAGGGAGACACAGATACGCAGTATTTT. Translating gives CASGLGQGDTDTQYF.

The chain has TRBV7-9 and TRBJ2-2; the D gene is possibly TRBD1 (6 bases). The CDR3 contains 15 residues. The V and J ends lost 3 bases and 5 bases respectively, with 13 bases between them. CDR1 SEHNR and CDR2 FQNEAQ come from the germline V gene (reference sequence). The CDR3, as DNA: TGTGCCAGCAGCTTGTCAGGGGACACAACCGGGGAGCTGTTTTTT. It codes for CASSLSGDTTGELFF.

This chain links TRBV18 with TRBJ2-1, with TRBD1 matching over 7 bases. CDR3 size: 16 residues. Germline lookup yields CDR1 KGHSH and CDR2 LQKENI. J lost 0 bases, V lost 1 base, and 3 bases had no gene match. CDR3 nucleotides: TGTGCCAGCTCACCACAAGGGGGCGACTCCTACAATGAGCAGTTCTTC. The encoded protein is CASSPQGGDSYNEQFF.

The CDR3 reads CASLGTGAFYEQYF. The DNA of the CDR3 is TGTGCCAGCCTCGGGACAGGGGCTTTCTACGAGCAGTACTTC. V is TRBV6-4 and J is TRBJ2-7, with 10 bases identical to TRBD1. Losses at the gene ends were 8 bases for V and 3 bases for J; bases not matched to a gene: 7. This CDR3 spans 14 amino acids. Germline V gene sequence: CDR1 MRHNA, CDR2 SNTAGT.

This chain links TRBV3-1 (or the pseudogene TRBV3-2) with TRBJ2-1, with 10 bases lining up with TRBD2. The J segment lost 7 bases and the V segment lost 4 bases, leaving 19 bases of the junction unmatched. Germline CDR1 reads LGHDT; CDR2 reads YNNKEL (reference sequence). This CDR3 is built from 19 residues. This CDR3 is CASSLRGPSGGALGNEQFF. CDR3 nucleotide sequence: TGTGCCAGCAGCCTACGAGGGCCCAGCGGGGGGGCATTGGGGAATGAGCAGTTCTTC.

The chain is built from TRBV19 and TRBJ1-2; a weak D match, TRBD1 (5 bases). Germline V gene data show CDR1 as LNHDA and CDR2 as SQIVND (reference sequence). The CDR3 length is 12 residues. Trimming cost V 6 bases and J 6 bases, with 11 bases left between them. This CDR3 reads CASSLPGDGYTF. DNA for the CDR3: TGTGCCAGTAGCCTACCGGGGGATGGCTACACCTTC.